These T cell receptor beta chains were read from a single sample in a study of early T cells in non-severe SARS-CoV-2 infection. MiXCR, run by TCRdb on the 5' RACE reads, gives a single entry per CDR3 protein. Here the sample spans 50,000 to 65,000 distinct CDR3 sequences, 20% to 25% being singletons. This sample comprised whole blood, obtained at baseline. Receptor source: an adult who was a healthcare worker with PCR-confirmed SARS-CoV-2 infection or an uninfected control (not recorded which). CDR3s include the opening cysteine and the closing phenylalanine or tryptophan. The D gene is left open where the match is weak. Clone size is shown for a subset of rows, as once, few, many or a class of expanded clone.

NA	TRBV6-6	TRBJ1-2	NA	CASSGTGNSIYGYTF	TGTGCCAGCAGTGGAACAGGGAATTCCATCTATGGCTACACCTTC
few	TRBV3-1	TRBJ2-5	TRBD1	CASSHRDRGRQETQYF	TGTGCCAGCAGCCATAGGGACAGGGGGCGACAAGAGACCCAGTACTTC
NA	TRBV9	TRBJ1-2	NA	CASSVDPGQIYGYTF	TGTGCCAGCAGCGTAGACCCCGGACAGATCTATGGCTACACCTTC
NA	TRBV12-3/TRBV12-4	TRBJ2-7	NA	CASSLTGLLYEQYF	TGTGCCAGCAGTTTAACGGGGCTTCTGTACGAGCAGTACTTC
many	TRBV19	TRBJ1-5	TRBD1	CASSITRGDQPQHF	TGTGCCAGTAGTATAACCAGGGGGGATCAGCCCCAGCATTTT
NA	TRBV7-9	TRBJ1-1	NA	CASSLASLWDTEAFF	TGTGCCAGCAGCTTAGCCTCTCTTTGGGACACTGAAGCTTTCTTT
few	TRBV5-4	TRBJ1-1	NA	CASSPGHSEAFF	TGTGCCAGCAGCCCTGGACACTCCGAAGCTTTCTTT
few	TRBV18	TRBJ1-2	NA	CASSLLEDSYGYTF	TGTGCCAGCTCGCTACTCGAGGACAGCTATGGCTACACCTTC
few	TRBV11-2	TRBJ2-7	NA	CASSLARSSYEQYF	TGTGCCAGCAGCTTAGCCAGGAGCTCCTACGAGCAGTACTTC
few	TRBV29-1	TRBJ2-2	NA	CSVARENTGELFF	TGCAGCGTTGCAAGGGAGAACACCGGGGAGCTGTTTTTT
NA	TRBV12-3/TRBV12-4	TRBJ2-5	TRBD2	CASSFTSGGETQYF	TGTGCCAGCAGTTTCACTAGCGGAGGGGAGACCCAGTACTTC
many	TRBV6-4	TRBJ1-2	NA	CASSQNPAGYGYTF	TGTGCCAGCAGTCAGAACCCGGCCGGCTATGGCTACACCTTC